A selection of T cell receptor beta chains follows, all from one sample in a study of blood T cell repertoires in COVID-19. This table comes from immunoSEQ multiplex PCR, and its TCRdb copy is limited to in-frame clones, with some not included. The table shows 150,000 to 250,000 clones, with roughly 83% occurring only once. Material for sequencing was peripheral blood. The source is a woman between 40 and 50 years old with COVID-19, enrolled during active disease. Both conserved end residues are part of each CDR3. The D gene is left open where the match is weak. Size is stated for part of the rows, as once, few or many counts, or as a class when the clone is expanded.

J	D	V	size	DNA	CDR3
TRBJ2-3	TRBD1	TRBV30	-	TGTGCCTGGCGGACAGGGGGCCGGAGGGATACGCAGTATTTT	CAWRTGGRRDTQYF
TRBJ2-5	TRBD2	TRBV20-1	-	TGCAGTGCTAGTGTAGCGGGGGTTGAAGAGACCCAGTACTTC	CSASVAGVEETQYF
TRBJ2-1	TRBD2	TRBV7-9	-	TGTGCCAGCAGCTTAGTAGGGACTAGCGGGGGAGGGTCCTACAATGAGCAGTTCTTC	CASSLVGTSGGGSYNEQFF
TRBJ2-7	-	TRBV23-1	-	TGCGCCAGCAGTCAGCTAATACTAGCTCCCTACGAGCAGTACTTC	CASSQLILAPYEQYF
TRBJ2-2	TRBD1	TRBV10-3	-	TGTGCCATCAGTGAGGTTGGGACAGGGTATAACACCGGGGAGCTGTTTTTT	CAISEVGTGYNTGELFF
TRBJ1-5	-	TRBV4-1	-	TGCGCCAGCAGCCAGGGGCAGATAGGCAATCAGCCCCAGCATTTT	CASSQGQIGNQPQHF
TRBJ2-1	-	TRBV6-1	once	TGTGCCAGCAGTGGGGGGGGCCTGGTCGTTCGAGACAATGAGCAGTTCTTC	CASSGGGLVVRDNEQFF
TRBJ1-5	-	TRBV5-1	-	TGCGCCAGCAGACCAGGGTCAGGCAATCAGCCCCAGCATTTT	CASRPGSGNQPQHF
TRBJ1-2	-	TRBV13	few	TGTGCCAGCAGCTTAGAATCGTTTGTCAGGGAGGCTAACTATGGCTACACCTTC	CASSLESFVREANYGYTF
TRBJ1-1	-	TRBV6-5	-	TGTGCCAGCAGTTACTTAGCGGCGGGAACGAACACTGAAGCTTTCTTT	CASSYLAAGTNTEAFF
TRBJ2-5	TRBD2	TRBV10-2	-	TGCGCCAGCGTGGTAGCGGGAGGTGAGACCCAGTACTTC	CASVVAGGETQYF